The subject of this entry is one TCR beta chain. The source of the sample is a study of cytomegalovirus exposure and HLA in healthy donors. The PCR had 60 Vbeta and 13 Jbeta primers. TCRdb keeps only in-frame clones here, not all; method: immunoSEQ multiplex PCR. The sample data list under 200,000 clones. V shed 5 bases and J shed 8 bases, with 16 bases lying between them. CDR1 and CDR2 from the germline V gene are SGHTA and FQGTGA. This CDR3 is 14 amino acids long. The TCR sequence derives from a man aged 30 to 39 in good health and CMV-seronegative. Sequences were obtained from PBMCs. This rearrangement joins TRBV7-3 to TRBJ2-1, with D perhaps matching TRBD2 (6 bases). The DNA of the CDR3 is TGTGCCAGCAGCCTCACGGAGGGCCCCCATGAGCAGTTCTTC. Translating it yields CASSLTEGPHEQFF. The whole variable domain, remainder taken from reference TRBV7-3 and TRBJ2-1, is GAGVSQTPSNKVTEKGKYVELRCDPISGHTALYWYRQSLGQGPEFLIYFQGTGAADDSGLPNDRFFAVRPEGSVSTLKIQRTERGDSAVYLCASSLTEGPHEQFFGPGTRLTVL.